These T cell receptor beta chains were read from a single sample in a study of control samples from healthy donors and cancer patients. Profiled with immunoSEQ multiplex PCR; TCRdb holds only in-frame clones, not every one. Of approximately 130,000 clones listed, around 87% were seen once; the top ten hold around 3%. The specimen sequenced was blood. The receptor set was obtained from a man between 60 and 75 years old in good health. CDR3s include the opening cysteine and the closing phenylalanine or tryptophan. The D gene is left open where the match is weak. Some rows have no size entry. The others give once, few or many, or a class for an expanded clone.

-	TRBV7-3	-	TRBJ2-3	TGTGCCAGCAGCACCGGTGGCACGGGCAACACAGATACGCAGTATTTT	CASSTGGTGNTDTQYF
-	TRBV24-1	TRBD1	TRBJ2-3	TGTGCCACCAGTGACCGGACAGGGCTTACTAGCACAGATACGCAGTATTTT	CATSDRTGLTSTDTQYF
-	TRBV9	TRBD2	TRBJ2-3	TGTGCCAGCAGCGTAACGTCGGGGGGGCAGCTGGATACGCAGTATTTT	CASSVTSGGQLDTQYF
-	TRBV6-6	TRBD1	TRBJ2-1	TGTGCCAGCACGGTGCGGGACAGGGGACCTGAGCAGTTCTTC	CASTVRDRGPEQFF
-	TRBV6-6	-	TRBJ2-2	TGTGCCAGCAGTCCGACCTCCCCAGGGGCCGCGAACACCGGGGAGCTGTTTTTT	CASSPTSPGAANTGELFF
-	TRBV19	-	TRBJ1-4	TGTGCCAGTAGTACCCAAAAGGGACGGCTGAATGAAAAACTGTTTTTT	CASSTQKGRLNEKLFF
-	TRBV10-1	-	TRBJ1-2	TGCGCCAGCAGTGAAATGAGATTAAACTATGGCTACACCTTC	CASSEMRLNYGYTF
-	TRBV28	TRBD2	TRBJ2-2	TGTGCCAGCAGTTCCCCCGGGGGGGTGAACACCGGGGAGCTGTTTTTT	CASSSPGGVNTGELFF
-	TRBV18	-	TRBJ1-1	TGTGCCAGCTCACCACCTGAGAATATGAACACTGAAGCTTTCTTT	CASSPPENMNTEAFF
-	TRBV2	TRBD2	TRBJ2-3	TGTGCCAGCAGTGGGGAGGGCAGCTCCCCCACAGATACGCAGTATTTT	CASSGEGSSPTDTQYF
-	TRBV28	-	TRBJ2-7	TGTGCCAGCAGTTTACGGTACCAGGGCCTGTACGAGCAGTACTTC	CASSLRYQGLYEQYF
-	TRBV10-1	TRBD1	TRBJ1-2	TGCGCCAGCACCCCCGGGACAGGGAACTATGGCTACACCTTC	CASTPGTGNYGYTF
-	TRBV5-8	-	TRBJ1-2	TGTGCCAGCAGCGGCTATTCCGGGACAACCAGGCGGACTTACACCTTC	CASSGYSGTTRRTYTF
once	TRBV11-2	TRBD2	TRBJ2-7	TGTGCCAGCAGCTTCACGCTCACAGCGGGGGGGCGGAACGAGCAGTACTTC	CASSFTLTAGGRNEQYF
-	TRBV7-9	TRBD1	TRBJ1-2	TGTGCCAGCAGCTTCGGGACAGGGGCCTATGGCTACACCTTC	CASSFGTGAYGYTF
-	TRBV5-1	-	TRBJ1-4	TGCGCCAGCAGCTTGAGGCAGGCAACTAATGAAAAACTGTTTTTT	CASSLRQATNEKLFF
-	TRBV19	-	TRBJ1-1	TGTGCCAGTAGCCTCCAACACACTGAAGCTTTCTTT	CASSLQHTEAFF
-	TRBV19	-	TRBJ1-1	TGTGCCAGTAAACGCGATGGAGGCCTCATGAACACTGAAGCTTTCTTT	CASKRDGGLMNTEAFF
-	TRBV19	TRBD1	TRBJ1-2	TGTGCCAGTTCTACCGGGACAGGGGGCGCCCGGCGGTATGGCTACACCTTC	CASSTGTGGARRYGYTF
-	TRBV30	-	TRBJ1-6	TGTGCCTGGAGTGGCGCGGCAGGGCTTGCTAATTCACCCCTCCACTTT	CAWSGAAGLANSPLHF
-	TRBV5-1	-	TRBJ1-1	TGCGCCAGCAGCATCGGATCTGAGAGGATGAACACTGAAGCTTTCTTT	CASSIGSERMNTEAFF
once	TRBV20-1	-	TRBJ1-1	TGCAGTGCTAGCGGGACTGAAGCTTTCTTT	CSASGTEAFF
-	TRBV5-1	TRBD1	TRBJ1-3	TGCGCCAGCAGCTTGGACCGGACAGGGGGAAACACCATATATTTT	CASSLDRTGGNTIYF
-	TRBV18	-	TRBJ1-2	TGTGCCAGCTCACCGACCGGGAAGGACGGTGGCTACACCTTC	CASSPTGKDGGYTF
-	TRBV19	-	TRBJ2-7	TGTGCCAGTAAACGTAACGGACAAGTCGATTACGAGCAGTACTTC	CASKRNGQVDYEQYF
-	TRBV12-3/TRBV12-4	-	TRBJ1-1	TGTGCCAGCAGTCCGGAGACGAACACTGAAGCTTTCTTT	CASSPETNTEAFF
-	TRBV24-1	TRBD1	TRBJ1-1	TGTGCCACCAGTGATTTATCAGGGGGGAGTGAAGCTTTCTTT	CATSDLSGGSEAFF
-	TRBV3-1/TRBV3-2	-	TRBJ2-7	TGTGCCAGCAGCCAGTACAGGCTCGCGGGTGGGCAGTACTTC	CASSQYRLAGGQYF
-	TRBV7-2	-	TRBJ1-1	TGTGCCAGCAGCTTAGTCGGCTCACAGCCAGGGGTGGCGACTGAAGCTTTCTTT	CASSLVGSQPGVATEAFF
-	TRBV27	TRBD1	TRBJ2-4	TGTGCCAGCAGTCCTCGTATGGACAGGGGAGGACGTGGCAAAAACATTCAGTACTTC	CASSPRMDRGGRGKNIQYF
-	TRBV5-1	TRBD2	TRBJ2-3	TGCGCCAGCAGCCCAACGGGTCCCGGGGGGGATACGCAGTATTTT	CASSPTGPGGDTQYF
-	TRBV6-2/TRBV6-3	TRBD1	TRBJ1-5	TGTGCCAGCAGTCATCGGGGGCCCGGACAGGGACCTAGCAATCAGCCCCAGCATTTT	CASSHRGPGQGPSNQPQHF